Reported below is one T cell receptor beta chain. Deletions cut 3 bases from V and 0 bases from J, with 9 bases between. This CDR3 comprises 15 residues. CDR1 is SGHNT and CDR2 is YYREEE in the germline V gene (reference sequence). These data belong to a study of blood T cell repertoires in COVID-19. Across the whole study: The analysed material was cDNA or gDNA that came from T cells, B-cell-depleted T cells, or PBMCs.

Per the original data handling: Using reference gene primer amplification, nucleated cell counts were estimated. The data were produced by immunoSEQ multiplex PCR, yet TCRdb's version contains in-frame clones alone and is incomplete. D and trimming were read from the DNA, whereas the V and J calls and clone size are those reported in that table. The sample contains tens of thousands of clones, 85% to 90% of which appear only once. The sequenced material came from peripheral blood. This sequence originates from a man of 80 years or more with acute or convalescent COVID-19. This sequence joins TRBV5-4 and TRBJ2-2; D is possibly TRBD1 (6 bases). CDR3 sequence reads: CASSWGHSNTGELFF. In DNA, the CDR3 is TGTGCCAGCAGCTGGGGACATTCGAACACCGGGGAGCTGTTTTTT.